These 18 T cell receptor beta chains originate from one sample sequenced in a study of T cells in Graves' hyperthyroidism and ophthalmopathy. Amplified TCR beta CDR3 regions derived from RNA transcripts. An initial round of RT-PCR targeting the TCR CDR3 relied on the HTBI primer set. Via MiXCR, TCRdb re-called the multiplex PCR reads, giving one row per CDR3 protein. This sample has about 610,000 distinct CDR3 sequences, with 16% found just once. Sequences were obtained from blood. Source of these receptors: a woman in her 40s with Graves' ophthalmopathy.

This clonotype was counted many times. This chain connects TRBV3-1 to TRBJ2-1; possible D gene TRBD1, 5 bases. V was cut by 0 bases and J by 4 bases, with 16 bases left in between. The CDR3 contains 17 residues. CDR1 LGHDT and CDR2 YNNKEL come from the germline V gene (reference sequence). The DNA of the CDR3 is TGTGCCAGCAGCCAAGAGTTGGCGCAGGGCCTATACAATGAGCAGTTCTTC. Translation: CASSQELAQGLYNEQFF.

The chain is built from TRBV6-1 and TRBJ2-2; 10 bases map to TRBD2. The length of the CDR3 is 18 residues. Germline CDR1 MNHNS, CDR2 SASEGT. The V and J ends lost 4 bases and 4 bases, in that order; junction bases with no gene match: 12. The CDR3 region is CASSARAQTSGVTGELFF. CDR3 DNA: TGTGCCAGCAGTGCCAGGGCCCAAACTAGCGGGGTCACCGGGGAGCTGTTTTTT.

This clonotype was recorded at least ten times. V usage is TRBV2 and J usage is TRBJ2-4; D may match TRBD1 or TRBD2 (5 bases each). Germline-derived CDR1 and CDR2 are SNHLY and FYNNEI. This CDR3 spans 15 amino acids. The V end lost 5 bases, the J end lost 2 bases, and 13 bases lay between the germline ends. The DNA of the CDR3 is TGTGCCAGCAGTTTTAACGGGGCGCCCAAAAACATTCAGTACTTC. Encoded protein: CASSFNGAPKNIQYF. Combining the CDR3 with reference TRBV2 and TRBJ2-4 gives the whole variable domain EPEVTQTPSHQVTQMGQEVILRCVPISNHLYFYWYRQILGQKVEFLVSFYNNEISEKSEIFDDQFSVERPDGSNFTLKIRSTKLEDSAMYFCASSFNGAPKNIQYFGAGTRLSVL.

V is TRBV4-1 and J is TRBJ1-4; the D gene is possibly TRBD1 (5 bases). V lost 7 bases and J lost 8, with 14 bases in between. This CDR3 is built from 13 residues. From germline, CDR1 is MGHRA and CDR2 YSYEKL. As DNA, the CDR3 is TGCGCCAGCAAGGGGCGTAATAGAGAAAAACTGTTTTTT. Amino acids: CASKGRNREKLFF.

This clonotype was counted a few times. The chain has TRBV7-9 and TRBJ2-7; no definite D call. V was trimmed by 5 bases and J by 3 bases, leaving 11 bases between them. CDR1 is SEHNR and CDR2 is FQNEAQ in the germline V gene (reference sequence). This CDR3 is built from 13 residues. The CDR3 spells CASSPTAGYEQYF. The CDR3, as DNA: TGTGCCAGCAGCCCCACTGCCGGCTACGAGCAGTACTTC. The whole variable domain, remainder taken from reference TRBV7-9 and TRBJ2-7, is DTGVSQNPRHKITKRGQNVTFRCDPISEHNRLYWYRQTLGQGPEFLTYFQNEAQLEKSRLLSDRFSAERPKGSFSTLEIQRTEQGDSAMYLCASSPTAGYEQYFGPGTRLTVT.

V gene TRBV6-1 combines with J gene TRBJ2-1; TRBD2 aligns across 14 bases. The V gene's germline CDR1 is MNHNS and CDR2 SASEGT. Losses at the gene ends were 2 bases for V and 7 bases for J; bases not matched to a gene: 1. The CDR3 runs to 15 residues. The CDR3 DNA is TGTGCCAGCAGTGAAAGGACTAGCGGGAGGAATGAGCAGTTCTTC. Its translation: CASSERTSGRNEQFF.

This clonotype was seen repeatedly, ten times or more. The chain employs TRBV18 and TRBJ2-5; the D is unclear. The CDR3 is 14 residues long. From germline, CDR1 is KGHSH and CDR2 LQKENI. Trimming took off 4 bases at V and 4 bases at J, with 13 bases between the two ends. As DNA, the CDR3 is TGTGCCAGCTCACTCGGACGCAAACCAGAGACCCAGTACTTC. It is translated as CASSLGRKPETQYF.

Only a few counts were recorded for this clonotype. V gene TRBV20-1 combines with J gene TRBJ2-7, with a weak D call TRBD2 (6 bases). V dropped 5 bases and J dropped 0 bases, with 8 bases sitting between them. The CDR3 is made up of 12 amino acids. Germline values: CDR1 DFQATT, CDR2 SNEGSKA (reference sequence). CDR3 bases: TGCAGTGCTGCGACTAGCTCCTACGAGCAGTACTTC. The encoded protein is CSAATSSYEQYF.

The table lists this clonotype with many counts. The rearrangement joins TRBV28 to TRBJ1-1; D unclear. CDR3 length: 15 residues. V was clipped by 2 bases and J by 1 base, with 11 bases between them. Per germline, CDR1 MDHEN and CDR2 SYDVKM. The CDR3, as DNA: TGTGCCAGCAGTTTACCGAGGACGGCGAACACTGAAGCTTTCTTT. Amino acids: CASSLPRTANTEAFF.

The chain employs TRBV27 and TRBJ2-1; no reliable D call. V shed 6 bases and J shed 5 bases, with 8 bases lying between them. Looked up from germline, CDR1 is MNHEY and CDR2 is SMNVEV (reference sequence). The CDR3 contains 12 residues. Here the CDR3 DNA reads TGTGCCAGCAGAAGACTCGACAATGAGCAGTTCTTC. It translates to CASRRLDNEQFF.

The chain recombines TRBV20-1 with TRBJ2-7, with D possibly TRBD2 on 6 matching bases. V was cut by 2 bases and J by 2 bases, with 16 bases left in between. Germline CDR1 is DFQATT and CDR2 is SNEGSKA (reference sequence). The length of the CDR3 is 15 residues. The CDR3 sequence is CSARSRLAGTYEQYF. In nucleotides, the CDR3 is TGCAGTGCTAGAAGTCGTTTGGCGGGGACCTACGAGCAGTACTTC.

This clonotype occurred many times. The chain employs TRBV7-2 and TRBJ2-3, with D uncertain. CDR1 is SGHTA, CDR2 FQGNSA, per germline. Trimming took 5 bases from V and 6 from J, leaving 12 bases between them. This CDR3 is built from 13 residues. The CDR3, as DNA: TGTGCCAGCAGCCCTTACCGGTTCGATACGCAGTATTTT. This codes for CASSPYRFDTQYF.

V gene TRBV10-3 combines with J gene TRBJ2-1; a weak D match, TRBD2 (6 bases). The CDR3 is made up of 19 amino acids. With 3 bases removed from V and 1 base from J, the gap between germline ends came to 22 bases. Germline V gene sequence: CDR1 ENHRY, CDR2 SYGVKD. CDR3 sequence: CAISDPTSPLVRSYNEQFF. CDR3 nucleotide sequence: TGTGCCATCAGTGACCCCACTAGCCCCTTGGTTCGGTCCTACAATGAGCAGTTCTTC.

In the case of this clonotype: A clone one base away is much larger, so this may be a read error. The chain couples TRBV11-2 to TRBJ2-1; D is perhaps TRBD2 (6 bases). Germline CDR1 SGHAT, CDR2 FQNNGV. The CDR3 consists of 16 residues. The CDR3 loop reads CASGLESAGRFNEQFF. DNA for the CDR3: TGTGCCAGCGGCTTAGAATCCGCGGGGCGGTTCAATGAGCAGTTCTTC.

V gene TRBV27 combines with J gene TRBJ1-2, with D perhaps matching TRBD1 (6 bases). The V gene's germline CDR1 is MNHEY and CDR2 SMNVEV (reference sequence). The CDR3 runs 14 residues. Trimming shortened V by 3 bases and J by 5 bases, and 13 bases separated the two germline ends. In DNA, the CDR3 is TGTGCCAGCAGTTTCGGCCTACAGGGTTATGGCTACACCTTC. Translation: CASSFGLQGYGYTF.

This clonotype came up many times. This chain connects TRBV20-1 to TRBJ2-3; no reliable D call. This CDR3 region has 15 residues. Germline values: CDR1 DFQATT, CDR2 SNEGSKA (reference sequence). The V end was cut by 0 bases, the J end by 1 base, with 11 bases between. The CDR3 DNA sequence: TGCAGTGCTAGAGATAGGGTAGGAGGCACAGATACGCAGTATTTT. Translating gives CSARDRVGGTDTQYF.

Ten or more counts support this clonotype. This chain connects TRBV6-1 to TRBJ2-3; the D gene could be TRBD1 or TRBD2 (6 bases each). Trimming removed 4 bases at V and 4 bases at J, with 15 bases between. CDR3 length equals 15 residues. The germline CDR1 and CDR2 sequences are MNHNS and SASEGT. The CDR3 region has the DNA TGTGCCAGCAGTGGTGGGCAAGGGGGGCCAGATACGCAGTATTTT. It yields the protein CASSGGQGGPDTQYF.

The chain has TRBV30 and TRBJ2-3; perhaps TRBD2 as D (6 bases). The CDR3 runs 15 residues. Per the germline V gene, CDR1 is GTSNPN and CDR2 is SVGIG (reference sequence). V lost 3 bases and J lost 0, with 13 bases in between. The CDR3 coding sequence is TGTGCCTGGAGGTCATTAGCGGTTAGCACAGATACGCAGTATTTT. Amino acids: CAWRSLAVSTDTQYF.